The 14 T cell receptor beta chains below come from one sample, sequenced in a study of blood T cell repertoires in COVID-19. Profiled with immunoSEQ multiplex PCR; TCRdb holds only in-frame clones, not every one. The table includes 200,000 to 250,000 clones, more than 65% detected once. Input material: peripheral blood. All receptors come from a woman aged 40 to 49 with active or convalescent COVID-19.

This chain uses TRBV5-1 with TRBJ1-2; D is perhaps TRBD1 (5 bases). Germline CDR1 reads SGHRS; CDR2 reads YFSETQ. The CDR3 is made up of 15 amino acids. V lost 2 bases, J lost 8 bases, and 19 bases lay in between. The CDR3 region has the DNA TGCGCCAGCAGCTTAGAAGGGGTGCCCCTTGAGGGCTACACCTTC. Protein sequence: CASSLEGVPLEGYTF.

The chain carries TRBV15 and TRBJ1-2; perhaps TRBD1 as D (5 bases). Germline CDR1 is LNHNV and CDR2 is YYDKDF (reference sequence). The germline V and J ends were trimmed by 8 bases and 5 bases, with 18 bases remaining between them. The CDR3 consists of 14 residues. The CDR3 nucleotides are TGTGCCACCTCATACCAAGGGGCGCATTATGGCTACACCTTC. It encodes CATSYQGAHYGYTF.

This chain joins TRBV4-2 and TRBJ2-2, with D possibly matching TRBD1 (7 bases). Germline V gene lookup returns CDR1 LGHNA and CDR2 YNFKEQ. The CDR3 spans 17 residues. The V gene lost 0 bases and the J gene lost 4 bases, with 15 bases spanning the gap. CDR3 sequence: CASSQDKGAGSTGELFF. The CDR3 DNA follows: TGTGCCAGCAGCCAAGATAAGGGGGCCGGGAGCACCGGGGAGCTGTTTTTT.

The rearrangement joins TRBV6-1 to TRBJ1-3, with no clear D. Germline lookup yields CDR1 MNHNS and CDR2 SASEGT. With 3 bases removed from V and 0 bases from J, the gap between germline ends came to 3 bases. The CDR3 covers 13 residues. The CDR3 sequence is CASSDSSGNTIYF. The CDR3 DNA is TGTGCCAGCAGTGATAGCTCTGGAAACACCATATATTTT.

The chain employs TRBV2 and TRBJ1-4, with D unresolved. Germline lookup yields CDR1 SNHLY and CDR2 FYNNEI. V was pared by 7 bases and J by 0 bases, with 15 bases between. This CDR3 spans 16 amino acids. CDR3 DNA: TGTGCCAGCATTCGTTTAGGCCTAGCAACTAATGAAAAACTGTTTTTT. It specifies CASIRLGLATNEKLFF.

The chain has TRBV29-1 and TRBJ2-3, with a weak D call TRBD2 (6 bases). CDR3 length: 13 residues. Trimming took off 3 bases at V and 5 bases at J, with 12 bases between the two ends. Germline loops: CDR1 SQVTM, CDR2 ANQGSEA. The CDR3 here is CSVEGGRRDTQYF. The CDR3 DNA is TGCAGCGTTGAGGGGGGTAGAAGAGATACGCAGTATTTT.

The chain is built from TRBV29-1 and TRBJ2-6; D possibly corresponds to TRBD1 (6 bases). The germline V gene encodes CDR1 SQVTM and CDR2 ANQGSEA. V lost 4 bases and J 1 base, leaving 14 bases between the germline ends. This CDR3 is built from 16 residues. CDR3 sequence: CSVGAGVFSGANVLTF. The CDR3 DNA follows: TGCAGCGTTGGCGCAGGGGTCTTTTCTGGGGCCAACGTCCTGACTTTC.

The V call is TRBV12-3 or TRBV12-4, the J call TRBJ1-1, with TRBD1 as a possible D gene (5 bases). The germline V and J ends were trimmed by 6 bases and 6 bases, with 14 bases remaining between them. CDR3 length equals 13 residues. This CDR3 reads CASRTAGQAEAFF. CDR3 nucleotides: TGTGCCAGCAGAACGGCAGGGCAGGCTGAAGCTTTCTTT.

This clone was picked up many times. V usage is TRBV6-4 and J usage is TRBJ2-1; TRBD1 might be the D (6 bases). V was pared by 2 bases and J by 7 bases, with 12 bases between. The CDR3 loop spans 14 amino acids. Germline V CDR1 and CDR2: MRHNA, SNTAGT. The CDR3 DNA reads as TGTGCCAGCAGTGACGGTAACAGGGTAAATGAGCAGTTCTTC. Its protein product is CASSDGNRVNEQFF.

The gene calls are TRBV18 and TRBJ2-3; 8 nucleotides align to TRBD1. From germline, CDR1 is KGHSH and CDR2 LQKENI. The CDR3 is made up of 14 amino acids. V dropped 6 bases and J dropped 4; count of bases not matched to a gene: 6. The CDR3: CASSGQGSADTQYF. DNA for the CDR3: TGTGCCAGCTCTGGACAGGGTAGCGCAGATACGCAGTATTTT.

V usage is TRBV9 and J usage is TRBJ2-7; D perhaps matches TRBD1 (5 bases). V was pared by 4 bases and J by 2 bases, with 16 bases between. The CDR3 consists of 15 residues. Germline CDR1 reads SGDLS; CDR2 reads YYNGEE. The CDR3 sequence: CASSPIPTATYEQYF. The DNA for the CDR3 is TGTGCCAGCAGCCCGATACCGACAGCGACCTACGAGCAGTACTTC.

This clone was counted a single time. J is TRBJ1-6 and V is TRBV6-5, with D tentatively TRBD1 (6 bases). CDR3 length: 14 amino acids. Germline V gene sequence: CDR1 MNHEY, CDR2 SVGAGI. Deletions cut 7 bases from V and 10 bases from J, with 17 bases between. The CDR3 DNA reads as TGTGCCAGCACCGAGAGCCCAGGGGTCTCACCCCTCCACTTT. It translates to CASTESPGVSPLHF.

This clone was counted once. The V call is TRBV6-2 or TRBV6-3, the J call TRBJ1-4, with 9 bases that match TRBD1. CDR3 length equals 15 residues. The V segment lost 4 bases and the J segment 7 bases; nucleotides outside the gene matches: 7. CDR1 is MNHEY, CDR2 SVGEGT, per germline. For the CDR3, the DNA is TGTGCCAGCAGTTCCCGGACAGGGGAACGTGAAAAACTGTTTTTT. Translated: CASSSRTGEREKLFF.

This clone was observed a handful of times. The V call is TRBV18, the J call TRBJ1-3, with 7 bases identical to TRBD1. Germline loops: CDR1 KGHSH, CDR2 LQKENI. CDR3 length equals 16 residues. Trimming took 5 bases from V and 3 from J; bases not matched to a gene: 10. The CDR3: CASSVSKGANGNTIYF. CDR3 bases: TGTGCCAGCTCAGTCAGCAAGGGGGCAAATGGAAACACCATATATTTT.